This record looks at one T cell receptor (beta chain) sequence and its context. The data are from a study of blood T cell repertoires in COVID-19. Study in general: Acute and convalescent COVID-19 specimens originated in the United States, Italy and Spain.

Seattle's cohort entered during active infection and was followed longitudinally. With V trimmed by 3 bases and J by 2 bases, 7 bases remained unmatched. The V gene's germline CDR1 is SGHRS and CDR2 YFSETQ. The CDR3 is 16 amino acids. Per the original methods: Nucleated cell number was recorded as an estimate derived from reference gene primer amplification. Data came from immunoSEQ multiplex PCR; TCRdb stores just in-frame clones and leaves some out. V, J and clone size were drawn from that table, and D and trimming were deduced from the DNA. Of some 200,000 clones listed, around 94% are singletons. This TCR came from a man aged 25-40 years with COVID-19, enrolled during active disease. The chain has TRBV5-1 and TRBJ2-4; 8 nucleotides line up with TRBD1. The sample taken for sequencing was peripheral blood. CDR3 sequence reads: CASSSKTGEPKNIQYF. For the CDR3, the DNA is TGCGCCAGCAGCTCCAAGACAGGGGAACCCAAAAACATTCAGTACTTC.